This section outlines one T cell receptor beta chain sequence together with its context. The CDR3 totals 15 residues. V was clipped by 3 bases and J by 7 bases; unmatched bases: 6. The germline gives CDR1 LGHNA, CDR2 YNFKEQ. The data derive from a study of blood T cell repertoires in COVID-19. Study summary: Whether acute or convalescent, the COVID-19 samples came from the United States, Italy and Spain. PBMCs, B-cell-depleted T cells, or T cells were the source of the cDNA or gDNA that made up the material.

Measured with immunoSEQ multiplex PCR; TCRdb has only the in-frame clones, and not every one. The sample yields roughly 100,000 clones, about 90% seen once. This chain joins TRBV4-2 and TRBJ2-1; TRBD2 matches at 10 bases. The sample was peripheral blood. This TCR was recovered from a woman in her 50s in a cohort sampled during active COVID-19. CDR3 coding DNA: TGTGCCAGCAGCCAGCGACGGACTAGCGGAAATGAGCAGTTCTTC. Protein sequence: CASSQRRTSGNEQFF.